This T cell receptor beta chain was sequenced during a study of blood T cell repertoires in COVID-19 (dated by TCRdb to 2020 to 2021). The study in broad terms: Samples from collaborators originated in the United States, Italy and Spain and spanned both the acute and convalescent phases of COVID-19. The prospective study material was composed of cDNA or gDNA derived from T cells, B-cell-depleted T cells, or PBMCs. Deeply sampled blood TCRbeta repertoires from subjects exposed to, actively infected with, or recovered from COVID-19 were included in the dataset. The repertoires were released in a freely available public database meant as a resource for research on the immune response to SARS-CoV-2. The samples were drawn from the first 160 participants of the ongoing ImmuneRACE study and from 1,200 or so subjects provided by 6 global collaborators. A de-identified subject ID, COVID-19 status, age in years and sex were almost always included in the sample metadata. Where available, HLA class I and class II types were taken from metadata supplied by the sample provider and were not determined by assay-based typing. The paper's findings and limits, for the study overall: The amount of clinical and demographic metadata varied by source and participant and was provided uncurated.

With respect to this clone: Its antigen is still unknown. No base quality values were provided; no much bigger clone lies one nucleotide off.

Participants in the prospective study were enrolled through a virtual design, were aged roughly 18 to 95 years, and lived in 20 to 30 United States geographic areas. In the prospective study, cohorts were assigned on the basis of participant-reported clinical history obtained from a screening survey and a study questionnaire. For ImmuneRACE Cohort 3, a participant was defined as recovered based on two consecutive negative NP/OP PCR tests, clearance by a healthcare professional, or resolution of symptoms. Each participant in the prospective study had whole blood, serum and a nasopharyngeal or oropharyngeal swab collected by mobile phlebotomists. Prospective study participants could optionally give additional blood draws and questionnaires over an approximately two-month period. Before DNA extraction, blood samples from the prospective study were shipped at room temperature or frozen. The immunoSEQ Assay, a bias-controlled multiplex PCR, was used to amplify TCRbeta CDR3 regions from genomic DNA. The study's own analysis went as follows. Within the assay, amplification of reference gene primers was used to estimate how many nucleated cells each sample contained. To quantify the absolute abundance of each unique TCRbeta CDR3 rearrangement, sequence reads were collapsed and filtered. For each sample, productive Simpson clonality was calculated as the square root of Simpson's diversity index over productive rearrangements. The table was pulled from immuneACCESS by TCRdb, which kept in-frame rearrangements only. Such tables lose some clones; where checked, under half of the loss comes from unresolved V genes, and the rest has no known cause. D and trimming come from the DNA, and the V and J calls and clone size come from that table. The sample profile shows some 370,000 clones; roughly 87% of them were found once. About 4.8% of the sample goes to the ten largest clones.

For this chain, trimming is 4 bases at the V end and 5 bases at the J end, and the number of junction bases without a gene match is 6. The CDR1 and CDR2 encoded by the germline V gene are SGHTS and YDEGEE. There are 14 amino acids in the CDR3, from cysteine to phenylalanine inclusive. The DNA shown is the 42-base CDR3, in frame from base 1. What was sequenced was PBMCs or T cells enriched from blood (not recorded which). This clonotype was obtained from a woman between 45 and 65 years old who had recovered from COVID-19. The chain is encoded by TRBV5-8 joined to TRBJ2-3, with 8 bases aligning to TRBD2. The nucleotides read TGTGCCAGCAGCCGGGGACTAGTTAAAGATACGCAGTATTTT. Its protein product is CASSRGLVKDTQYF.